This T cell receptor (beta chain) was recovered during a study of T cell responses to AZD1222 COVID-19 vaccine. General study findings and limits: Among spike-specific TCRs, nearly half reportedly target unmutated variant regions. Repertoire sampling occurred only after the peak T cell response. The study found Spike-specific TCR breadth and depth rose after two AZD1222 doses. Seropositive status at baseline applied to only a handful of AZD1222 recipients.

Points on this clone: Its antigen is still unknown.

Sequencing was performed with immunoSEQ multiplex PCR; in TCRdb, only in-frame clones are kept and a portion is missing. The profile covers under 80,000 clones, with about four fifths appearing a single time and 20% to 30% taken by the ten largest. Germline V gene lookup returns CDR1 MNHEY and CDR2 SVGAGI. V lost 0 bases to trimming and J lost 5 bases, with 11 bases between them. This CDR3 contains 14 residues. Material: peripheral blood, obtained on day 0 of MenACWY control vaccination. This sequence was found in an adult in good health. The chain recombines TRBV6-5 with TRBJ2-7, with D possibly being TRBD1 or TRBD2 (5 bases each). The CDR3 protein is CASSYSGTKDEQYF. CDR3 nucleotide sequence: TGTGCCAGCAGTTACTCAGGGACCAAGGACGAGCAGTACTTC.